This T cell receptor (beta chain) is from a study of T-cell memory formation after mild COVID-19. Study information: Most TCR clusters belonged to a single donor.

General observations from the study: The CD4+ clones that contracted clustered mainly within CM and EM, and the CD8+ clones concentrated in EMRA. Later expanders leaned CD4+, whereas clones that contracted between day 15 and 85 were balanced CD4/CD8. Cross-reactive memory appears to have joined, as suggested by some responding clones showing up in pre-infection memory.

TCRdb itself ran the 5' RACE reads through MiXCR, one entry per CDR3 protein. This table holds 550,000 to 600,000 distinct CDR3 sequences, less than 25% found once. V was pared by 1 base and J by 6 bases, with 10 bases of the junction left unmatched. The CDR3 sequence is 15 residues long. Germline-derived CDR1 and CDR2 are DFQATT and SNEGSKA (reference sequence). This clonotype was found once. What it binds is not known. The chain links TRBV20-1 to TRBJ2-7; 9 nucleotides agree with TRBD1. Sequencing was performed on PBMCs or a T cell subset sorted from them (not recorded which). The clonotype originates from an adult woman who had mild COVID-19 (a few samples of this study predate the infection). Cell type and time point are not known. The CDR3 loop is CSARAGTGFPLEQYF. The CDR3 DNA sequence: TGCAGTGCTAGAGCTGGGACAGGGTTCCCTCTCGAGCAGTACTTC.